This is a list of T cell receptor beta chains from one sample in a study of patients and donors after allogeneic stem cell transplantation. Via MiXCR, TCRdb re-called the RT-PCR reads, giving one row per CDR3 protein. The sample comprises 150,000 to 200,000 distinct CDR3 sequences, 30% of which are singletons, and around 3.2% rests with the top ten. Material for sequencing was blood, either unsorted or a sorted T cell fraction (not recorded which). These receptor sequences come from a human donor who was either an allogeneic HSCT recipient or a stem cell or donor lymphocyte infusion donor (not recorded which). It is not recorded whose cells these are; they may come from a transplant donor. Each CDR3 is given with its conserved first and last residue. Fields, in order: J gene, clone size, V gene, D gene, CDR3 length, CDR3 protein, CDR3 DNA. A D gene is named only where the DNA matches it firmly. Clone size is stated in some rows and not others, as once, few, many or a class when expanded.

>TRBJ1-5|many|TRBV10-3|NA|14
CAISESGGDQPQHF
TGTGCCATCAGTGAGTCAGGAGGTGATCAGCCCCAGCATTTT
>TRBJ2-7|once|TRBV12-3/TRBV12-4|NA|13
CASTVAGYYEQYF
TGTGCCAGCACCGTCGCAGGGTACTACGAGCAGTACTTC
>TRBJ1-4|few|TRBV20-1|NA|13
CSASAGRHEKLFF
TGCAGTGCTAGCGCAGGGAGGCATGAAAAACTGTTTTTT
>TRBJ2-1|NA|TRBV4-3|NA|16
CASSQVVAAGNDEQFF
TGCGCCAGCAGCCAGGTGGTCGCCGCGGGAAACGATGAGCAGTTCTTC
>TRBJ1-6|NA|TRBV10-3|TRBD1|14
CAISRQGGDSPLHF
TGTGCCATCAGCCGACAGGGAGGGGATTCACCCCTCCACTTT
>TRBJ2-1|NA|TRBV28|TRBD2|14
CASIDGTSSNEQFF
TGTGCCAGCATCGACGGGACTAGTTCTAATGAGCAGTTCTTC
>TRBJ2-7|few|TRBV29-1|NA|13
CSAREPPGYEQYF
TGCAGCGCCCGAGAACCTCCCGGATACGAGCAGTACTTC
>TRBJ2-7|NA|TRBV20-1|TRBD1|12
CSANRGRNEQYF
TGCAGTGCTAACAGGGGCAGGAACGAGCAGTACTTC
>TRBJ1-1|NA|TRBV18|NA|17
CASSPGISGTAGTEAFF
TGTGCCAGCTCACCAGGAATCTCCGGGACGGCAGGAACTGAAGCTTTCTTT
>TRBJ2-5|NA|TRBV6-6|NA|12
CASSYSKETQYF
TGTGCCAGCAGTTACTCGAAGGAGACCCAGTACTTC
>TRBJ2-2|NA|TRBV20-1|NA|15
CSARAGMGVTGELFF
TGCAGTGCTAGAGCAGGGATGGGGGTCACCGGGGAGCTGTTTTTT
>TRBJ1-2|few|TRBV10-3|TRBD1|15
CAIRTQEGASYGYTF
TGTGCCATCAGAACCCAGGAGGGGGCTAGCTATGGCTACACCTTC
>TRBJ2-7|NA|TRBV12-3/TRBV12-4|NA|13
CASSLGPDYEQYF
TGTGCCAGCAGTTTAGGGCCGGACTACGAGCAGTACTTC
>TRBJ2-7|NA|TRBV28|NA|12
CASSSGVNEQYF
TGTGCCAGCAGTTCAGGCGTTAACGAGCAGTACTTC
>TRBJ2-7|NA|TRBV20-1|TRBD2|15
CSASHPERESYEQYF
TGCAGTGCTAGCCATCCAGAGCGGGAGTCCTACGAGCAGTACTTC
>TRBJ2-1|NA|TRBV24-1|NA|13
CATSVIPGDPQFF
TGTGCCACCAGTGTTATCCCGGGAGACCCGCAATTCTTC
>TRBJ1-2|few|TRBV13|NA|16
CASSPRDRTLSRGYTF
TGTGCCAGCAGCCCTCGGGACCGCACCCTAAGTCGCGGCTACACCTTC
>TRBJ2-7|NA|TRBV20-1|NA|15
CSARDLTGGFYEQYF
TGCAGTGCTAGAGACCTCACAGGAGGTTTTTACGAGCAGTACTTC
>TRBJ2-3|NA|TRBV20-1|TRBD2|14
CSASPSGNTDTQYF
TGCAGTGCTAGCCCTAGCGGCAACACAGATACGCAGTATTTT
>TRBJ2-7|few|TRBV18|TRBD2|16
CASSPSSGRTSYEQYF
TGTGCCAGCTCGCCCTCTAGCGGGAGAACTAGCTACGAGCAGTACTTC
>TRBJ2-2|NA|TRBV12-3/TRBV12-4|NA|14
CASSFQDNTGELFF
TGTGCCAGCAGTTTTCAGGACAACACCGGGGAGCTGTTTTTT
>TRBJ1-6|few|TRBV11-2|NA|16
CASSLDAGSYNSPLHF
TGTGCCAGCAGCTTAGACGCGGGCTCCTATAATTCACCCCTCCACTTT
>TRBJ1-5|few|TRBV27|TRBD1|16
CASSLSPRGFSQPQHF
TGTGCCAGCAGTTTATCGCCCAGGGGGTTTAGCCAGCCCCAGCATTTT
>TRBJ2-5|few|TRBV5-1|NA|14
CASSFGVAEETQYF
TGCGCCAGCAGTTTTGGGGTGGCAGAAGAGACCCAGTACTTC
>TRBJ1-1|few|TRBV12-3/TRBV12-4|NA|13
CASSPPWNTEAFF
TGTGCCAGCAGTCCTCCTTGGAACACTGAAGCTTTCTTT
>TRBJ1-5|NA|TRBV4-2|NA|14
CASSQGGGYQPQHF
TGTGCCAGCAGCCAAGGTGGGGGGTATCAGCCCCAGCATTTT
>TRBJ1-4|NA|TRBV12-3/TRBV12-4|TRBD1|18
CASSFLLAQGGNNEKLFF
TGTGCCAGCAGTTTTTTGCTGGCTCAGGGGGGGAATAATGAAAAACTGTTTTTT
>TRBJ2-7|few|TRBV6-5|NA|15
CASSQGGRGYYEQYF
TGTGCCAGCAGCCAAGGGGGAAGGGGGTACTACGAGCAGTACTTC
>TRBJ1-3|NA|TRBV7-8|NA|17
CASSYTPGINSGNTIYF
TGTGCCAGCAGTTATACCCCGGGAATAAACTCTGGAAACACCATATATTTT
>TRBJ2-1|few|TRBV5-1|TRBD2|16
CASSLSPRDYSHEQFF
TGCGCCAGCAGCTTGAGCCCCCGGGACTATAGTCATGAGCAGTTCTTC
>TRBJ1-5|few|TRBV12-3/TRBV12-4|NA|16
CASSEHRAPISQPQHF
TGTGCCAGCAGCGAACACAGGGCCCCGATTAGTCAGCCCCAGCATTTT
>TRBJ1-3|few|TRBV7-9|NA|13
CASSLNVWDTIYF
TGTGCCAGCAGCTTAAACGTTTGGGACACCATATATTTT
>TRBJ2-2|few|TRBV10-1|TRBD2|15
CASSEEGGPAGELFF
TGCGCCAGCAGTGAGGAGGGAGGGCCTGCCGGGGAGCTGTTTTTT
>TRBJ2-7|few|TRBV14|TRBD1|16
CASSQGTGLVIYEQYF
TGTGCCAGCAGCCAGGGGACAGGGTTGGTGATCTACGAGCAGTACTTC
>TRBJ1-3|NA|TRBV4-3|NA|18
CASSQEASPGWRGNTIYF
TGCGCCAGCAGCCAAGAAGCCTCACCGGGCTGGAGGGGAAACACCATATATTTT
>TRBJ2-7|NA|TRBV20-1|NA|15
CSARLSLGFSYEQYF
TGCAGTGCTAGACTTTCTCTAGGTTTTTCCTACGAGCAGTACTTC
>TRBJ2-3|few|TRBV20-1|TRBD1|14
CSARGQGARDTQYF
TGCAGTGCTAGAGGGCAGGGGGCGAGAGATACGCAGTATTTT